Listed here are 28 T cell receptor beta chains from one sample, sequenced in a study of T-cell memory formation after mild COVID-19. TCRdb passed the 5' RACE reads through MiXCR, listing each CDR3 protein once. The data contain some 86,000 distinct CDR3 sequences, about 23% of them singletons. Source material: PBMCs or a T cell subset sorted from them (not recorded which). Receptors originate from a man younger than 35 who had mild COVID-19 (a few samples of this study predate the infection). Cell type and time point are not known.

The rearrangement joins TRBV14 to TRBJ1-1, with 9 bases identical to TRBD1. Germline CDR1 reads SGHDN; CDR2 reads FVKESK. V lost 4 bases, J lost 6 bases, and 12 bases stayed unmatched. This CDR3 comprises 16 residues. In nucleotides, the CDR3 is TGTGCCAGCAGCCTTACAGGGGGCGCGGGAGGGCCTGAAGCTTTCTTT. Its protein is CASSLTGGAGGPEAFF.

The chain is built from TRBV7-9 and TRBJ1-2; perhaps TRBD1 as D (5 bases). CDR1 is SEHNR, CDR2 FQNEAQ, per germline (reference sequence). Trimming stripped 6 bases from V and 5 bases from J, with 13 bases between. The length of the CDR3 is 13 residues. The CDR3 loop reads CASSPGPGYGYTF. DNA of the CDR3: TGTGCCAGCAGTCCGGGACCCGGGTATGGCTACACCTTC.

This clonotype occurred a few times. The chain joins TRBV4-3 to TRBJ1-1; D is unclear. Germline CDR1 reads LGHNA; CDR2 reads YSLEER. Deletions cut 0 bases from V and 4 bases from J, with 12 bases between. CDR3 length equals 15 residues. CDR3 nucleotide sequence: TGCGCCAGCAGCCAAGATTGGGCAGGCCTCACTGAAGCTTTCTTT. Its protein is CASSQDWAGLTEAFF.

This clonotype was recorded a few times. In nucleotides, the CDR3 is TGTGCCACCCAGAGCTGGCGGGGGCCGGGTTTCGGAACTCAAGGGGAGCTGTTTTTT. It translates to CATQSWRGPGFGTQGELFF. The V call is TRBV28, the J call TRBJ2-2; D may be TRBD2 (7 bases). The V end lost 10 bases, the J end lost 8 bases, and 35 bases lay between the germline ends. The germline CDR1 and CDR2 sequences are MDHEN and SYDVKM. CDR3 length equals 19 residues.

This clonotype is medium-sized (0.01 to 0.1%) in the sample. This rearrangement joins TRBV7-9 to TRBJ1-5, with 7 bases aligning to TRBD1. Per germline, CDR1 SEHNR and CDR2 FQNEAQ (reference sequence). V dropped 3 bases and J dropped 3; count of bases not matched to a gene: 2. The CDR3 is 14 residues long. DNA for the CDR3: TGTGCCAGCAGCTTGGGACAGTCCAATCAGCCCCAGCATTTT. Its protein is CASSLGQSNQPQHF.

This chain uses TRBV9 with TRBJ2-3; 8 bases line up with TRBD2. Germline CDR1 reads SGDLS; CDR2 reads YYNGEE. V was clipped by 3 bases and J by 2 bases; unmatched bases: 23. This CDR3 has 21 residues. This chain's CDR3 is CASSDAPVGAGGRTYTDTQYF. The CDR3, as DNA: TGTGCCAGCAGCGATGCCCCTGTTGGGGCGGGGGGACGCACATACACAGATACGCAGTATTTT. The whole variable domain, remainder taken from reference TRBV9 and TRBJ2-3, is DSGVTQTPKHLITATGQRVTLRCSPRSGDLSVYWYQQSLDQGLQFLIQYYNGEERAKGNILERFSAQQFPDLHSELNLSSLELGDSALYFCASSDAPVGAGGRTYTDTQYFGPGTRLTVL.

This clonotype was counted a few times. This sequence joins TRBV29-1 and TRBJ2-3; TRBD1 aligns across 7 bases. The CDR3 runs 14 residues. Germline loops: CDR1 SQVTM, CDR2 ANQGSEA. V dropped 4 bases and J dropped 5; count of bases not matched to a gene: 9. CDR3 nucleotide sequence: TGCAGCGTTGTACCAAGGGGGCAGGAAGATACGCAGTATTTT. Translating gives CSVVPRGQEDTQYF.

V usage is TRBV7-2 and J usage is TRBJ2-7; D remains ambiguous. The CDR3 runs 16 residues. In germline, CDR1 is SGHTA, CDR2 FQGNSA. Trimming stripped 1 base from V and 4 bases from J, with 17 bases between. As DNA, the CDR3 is TGTGCCAGCAGCTTAGTTTCCGGCTCCAGCTGGTACGAGCAGTACTTC. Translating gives CASSLVSGSSWYEQYF.

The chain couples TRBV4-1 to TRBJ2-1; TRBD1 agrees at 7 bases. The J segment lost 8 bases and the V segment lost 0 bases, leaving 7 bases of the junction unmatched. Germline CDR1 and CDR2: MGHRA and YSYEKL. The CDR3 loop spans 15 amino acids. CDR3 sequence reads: CASSQDHRGGDEQFF. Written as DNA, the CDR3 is TGCGCCAGCAGCCAAGACCACAGGGGCGGCGATGAGCAGTTCTTC.

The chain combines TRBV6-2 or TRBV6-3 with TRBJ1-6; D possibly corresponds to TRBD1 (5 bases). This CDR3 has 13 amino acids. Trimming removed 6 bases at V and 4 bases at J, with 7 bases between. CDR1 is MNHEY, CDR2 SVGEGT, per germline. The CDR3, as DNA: TGTGCCAGCAGGGGGCCGTATAATTCACCCCTCCACTTT. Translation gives CASRGPYNSPLHF.

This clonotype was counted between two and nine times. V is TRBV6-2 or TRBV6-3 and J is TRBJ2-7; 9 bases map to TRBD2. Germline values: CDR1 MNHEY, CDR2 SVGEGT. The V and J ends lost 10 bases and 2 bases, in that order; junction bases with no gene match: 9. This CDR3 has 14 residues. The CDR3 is CATVFSGGTYEQYF. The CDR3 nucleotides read TGTGCCACCGTCTTTAGCGGGGGAACCTACGAGCAGTACTTC.

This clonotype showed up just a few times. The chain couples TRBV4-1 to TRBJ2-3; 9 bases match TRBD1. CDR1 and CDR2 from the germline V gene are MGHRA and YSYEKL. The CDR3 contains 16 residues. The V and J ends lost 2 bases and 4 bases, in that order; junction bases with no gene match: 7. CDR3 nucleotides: TGCGCCAGCAGCCAACAGGGACAGGGAAATGCAGATACGCAGTATTTT. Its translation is CASSQQGQGNADTQYF.

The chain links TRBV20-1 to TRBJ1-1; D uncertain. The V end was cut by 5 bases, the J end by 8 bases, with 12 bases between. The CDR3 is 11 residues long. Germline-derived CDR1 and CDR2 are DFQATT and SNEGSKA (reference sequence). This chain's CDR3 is CSAPQETEAFF. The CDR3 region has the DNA TGCAGTGCTCCTCAGGAGACCGAAGCTTTCTTT.

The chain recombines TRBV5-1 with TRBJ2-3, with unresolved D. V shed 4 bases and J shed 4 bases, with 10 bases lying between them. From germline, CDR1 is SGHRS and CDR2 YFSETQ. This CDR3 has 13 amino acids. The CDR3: CASSAAVADTQYF. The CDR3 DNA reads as TGCGCCAGCAGCGCCGCCGTAGCAGATACGCAGTATTTT.

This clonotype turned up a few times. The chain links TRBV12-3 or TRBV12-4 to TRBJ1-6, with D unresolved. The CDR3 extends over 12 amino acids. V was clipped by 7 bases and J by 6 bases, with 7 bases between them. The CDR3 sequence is CASTNPNSPLHF. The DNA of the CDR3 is TGTGCCAGCACCAACCCTAATTCACCCCTCCACTTT.

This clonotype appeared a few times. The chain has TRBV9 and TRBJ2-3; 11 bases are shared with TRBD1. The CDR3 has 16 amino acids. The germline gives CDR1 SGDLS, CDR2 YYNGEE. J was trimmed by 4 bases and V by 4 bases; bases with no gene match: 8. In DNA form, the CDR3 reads TGTGCCAGCAGCAGTCCGGGACAGGGGGAATCAGATACGCAGTATTTT. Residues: CASSSPGQGESDTQYF.

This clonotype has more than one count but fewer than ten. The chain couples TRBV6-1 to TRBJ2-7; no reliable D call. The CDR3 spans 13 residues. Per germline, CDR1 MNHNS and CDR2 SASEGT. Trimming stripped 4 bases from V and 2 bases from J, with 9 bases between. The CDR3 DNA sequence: TGTGCCAGCAGTGGGGGAAACCCCTACGAGCAGTACTTC. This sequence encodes CASSGGNPYEQYF.

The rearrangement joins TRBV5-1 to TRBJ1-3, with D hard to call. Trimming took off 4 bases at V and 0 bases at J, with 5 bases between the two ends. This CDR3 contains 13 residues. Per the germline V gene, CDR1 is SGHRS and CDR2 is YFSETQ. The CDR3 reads CASSINSGNTIYF. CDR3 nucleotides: TGCGCCAGCAGCATAAACTCTGGAAACACCATATATTTT. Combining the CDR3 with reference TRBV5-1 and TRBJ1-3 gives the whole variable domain KAGVTQTPRYLIKTRGQQVTLSCSPISGHRSVSWYQQTPGQGLQFLFEYFSETQRNKGNFPGRFSGRQFSNSRSEMNVSTLELGDSALYLCASSINSGNTIYFGEGSWLTVV.

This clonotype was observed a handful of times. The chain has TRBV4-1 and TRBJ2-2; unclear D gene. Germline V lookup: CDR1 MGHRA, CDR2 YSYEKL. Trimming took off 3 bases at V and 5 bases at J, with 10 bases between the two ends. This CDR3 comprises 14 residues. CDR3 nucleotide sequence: TGCGCCAGCAGCCACCGAGACGGGACCGGGGAGCTGTTTTTT. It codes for CASSHRDGTGELFF.

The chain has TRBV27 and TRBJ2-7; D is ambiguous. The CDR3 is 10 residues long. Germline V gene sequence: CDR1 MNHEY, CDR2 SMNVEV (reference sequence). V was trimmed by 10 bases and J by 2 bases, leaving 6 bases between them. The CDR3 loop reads CATETYEQYV. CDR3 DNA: TGTGCCACCGAAACCTACGAGCAGTACGTC.

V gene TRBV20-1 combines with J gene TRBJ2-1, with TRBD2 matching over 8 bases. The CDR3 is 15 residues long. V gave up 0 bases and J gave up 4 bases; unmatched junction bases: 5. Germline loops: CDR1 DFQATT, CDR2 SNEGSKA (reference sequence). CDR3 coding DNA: TGCAGTGCTAGAGATCCCACTAGCGGATACAATGAGCAGTTCTTC. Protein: CSARDPTSGYNEQFF.

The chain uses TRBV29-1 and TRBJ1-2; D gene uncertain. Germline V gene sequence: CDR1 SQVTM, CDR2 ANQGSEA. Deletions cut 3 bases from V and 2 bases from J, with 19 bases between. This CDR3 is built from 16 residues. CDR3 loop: CSVETIQAQDNYGYTF. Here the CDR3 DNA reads TGCAGCGTTGAGACGATCCAGGCGCAAGACAACTATGGCTACACCTTC.

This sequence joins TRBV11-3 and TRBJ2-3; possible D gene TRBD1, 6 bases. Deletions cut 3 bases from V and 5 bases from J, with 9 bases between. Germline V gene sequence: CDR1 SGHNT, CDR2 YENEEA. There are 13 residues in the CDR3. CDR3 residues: CASSFGTRDTQYF. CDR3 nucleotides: TGTGCCAGCAGCTTCGGGACACGAGATACGCAGTATTTT.

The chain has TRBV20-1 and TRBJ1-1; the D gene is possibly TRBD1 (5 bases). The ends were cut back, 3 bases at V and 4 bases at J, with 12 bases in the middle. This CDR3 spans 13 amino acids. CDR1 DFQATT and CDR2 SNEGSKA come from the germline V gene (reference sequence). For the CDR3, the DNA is TGCAGTGCTAGGTCAGGGCTGAGCACTGAAGCTTTCTTT. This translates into CSARSGLSTEAFF.

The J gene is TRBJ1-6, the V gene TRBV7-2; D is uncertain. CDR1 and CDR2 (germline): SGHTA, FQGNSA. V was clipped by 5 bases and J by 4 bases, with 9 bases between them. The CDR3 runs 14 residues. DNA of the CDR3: TGTGCCAGCAGCCCGGACGGGTATAATTCACCCCTCCACTTT. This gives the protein CASSPDGYNSPLHF.

For the CDR3, the DNA is TGTGCCAGCAGCGGGACAGGCCTTCGACCCTCCTACAATGAGCAGTTCTTC. Translating gives CASSGTGLRPSYNEQFF. The rearrangement joins TRBV9 to TRBJ2-1; 7 nucleotides match TRBD1. CDR3 length equals 17 residues. Germline lookup yields CDR1 SGDLS and CDR2 YYNGEE. V shed 3 bases and J 0 bases; nucleotides not matched to a gene: 9.

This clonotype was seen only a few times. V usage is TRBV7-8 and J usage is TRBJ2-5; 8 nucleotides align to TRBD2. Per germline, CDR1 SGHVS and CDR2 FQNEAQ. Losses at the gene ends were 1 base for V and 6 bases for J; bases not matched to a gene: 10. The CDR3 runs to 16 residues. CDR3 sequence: CASSLVSSGTPKTQYF. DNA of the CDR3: TGTGCCAGCAGCTTAGTGAGTAGCGGGACGCCGAAGACCCAGTACTTC.

DNA for the CDR3: TGTGCCAGTCAAAAGACGGGAAGCTCCTACGAGCAGTACTTC. Translation: CASQKTGSSYEQYF. The chain is built from TRBV19 and TRBJ2-7, with D maybe TRBD2 (5 bases). The CDR3 has 14 amino acids. V lost 8 bases, J lost 0 bases, and 14 bases lay in between. The germline V gene encodes CDR1 LNHDA and CDR2 SQIVND (reference sequence).